The next 8 T cell receptor beta chains were all read from a single sample in a study of human T cells and chemical hapten exposure. As for time point: pre-sensitization, week 0. Noted treatment: therapeutic diphenylcyclopropenone sensitization with weekly scalp DPC. TCRdb recomputed calls from the RACE reads with MiXCR, one row per CDR3 protein. The sample lists some 250,000 distinct CDR3 sequences, around 7.7% occurring once. This specimen consisted of whole blood, obtained in connection with sensitization to the hapten diphenylcyclopropenone (DPC). The receptors originated from a man between 18 and 35 years old with alopecia areata. Some clones in this sample may be carry-over from other donors' samples.

Only a few counts were recorded for this clonotype. The chain is built from TRBV5-6 and TRBJ2-5; D is undetermined. The CDR3 is 14 amino acids. CDR1 is SGHDT and CDR2 is YYEEEE in the germline V gene. Between the trimmed V and J ends, which lost 1 base and 0 bases, there was a span of 7 bases. The CDR3 spells CASSLTAYQETQYF. The CDR3 DNA reads TGTGCCAGCAGCTTGACGGCGTACCAAGAGACCCAGTACTTC.

As concerns this clonotype: Given a much more abundant clone one base away, this may be a read error. The chain employs TRBV7-9 and TRBJ2-1, with D possibly being TRBD1 (6 bases). With 1 base removed from V and 5 bases from J, the gap between germline ends came to 9 bases. Germline CDR1 and CDR2: SEHNR and FQNEAQ (reference sequence). This CDR3 region has 14 residues. The CDR3 is CASSLEQGDNEQFF. CDR3 in DNA: TGTGCCAGCAGCTTAGAACAGGGAGACAATGAGCAGTTCTTC.

This clonotype was observed a few times. The chain employs TRBV7-9 and TRBJ2-3; TRBD1 agrees at 8 bases. The CDR3 contains 16 residues. The V and J ends lost 5 bases and 0 bases, in that order; junction bases with no gene match: 7. CDR1 SEHNR and CDR2 FQNEAQ come from the germline V gene (reference sequence). The CDR3 DNA reads TGTGCCAGCAGCCATGGACAGGGATGGAGCACAGATACGCAGTATTTT. Translation: CASSHGQGWSTDTQYF.

This clonotype has more than one count but fewer than ten. The chain combines TRBV29-1 with TRBJ2-5; TRBD1 agrees at 9 bases. CDR1 is SQVTM and CDR2 is ANQGSEA in the germline V gene. The CDR3 has 12 amino acids. J gave up 5 bases and V 7 bases, and 5 bases lay outside the gene matches. CDR3 DNA sequence: TGCAGCGAAGTTACAGGGGGCGAGACCCAGTACTTC. Translating it yields CSEVTGGETQYF.

This clonotype was counted at least ten times. V and J are TRBV4-2 and TRBJ1-1; a weak D match, TRBD1 (5 bases). The CDR3 loop spans 14 amino acids. Germline CDR1 reads LGHNA; CDR2 reads YNFKEQ. Trimming left V 7 bases short and J 0 bases short, with 12 bases between. In DNA, the CDR3 is TGTGCCAGCAAAGGGGCCGACATGAACACTGAAGCTTTCTTT. Residues: CASKGADMNTEAFF.

This chain links TRBV7-6 with TRBJ2-5; weak D call: TRBD1 (6 bases). This CDR3 spans 15 amino acids. Per the germline V gene, CDR1 is SGHVS and CDR2 is FNYEAQ. The V end lost 1 base, the J end lost 1 base, and 10 bases lay between the germline ends. CDR3 DNA: TGTGCCAGCAGCTTAGGCCACAGGGTCCAAGAGACCCAGTACTTC. Translating gives CASSLGHRVQETQYF.

This clonotype showed up just a few times. The chain joins TRBV9 to TRBJ2-3; D uncertain. The germline V gene has CDR1 SGDLS and CDR2 YYNGEE. Trimming shortened V by 0 bases and J by 2 bases, and 13 bases separated the two germline ends. The CDR3 covers 16 residues. Here the CDR3 reads CASSVDARADTDTQYF. CDR3 nucleotide sequence: TGTGCCAGCAGCGTAGATGCCCGGGCAGACACAGATACGCAGTATTTT.

V and J are TRBV5-1 and TRBJ1-1; 8 bases fit TRBD1. Per germline, CDR1 SGHRS and CDR2 YFSETQ. This CDR3 has 13 amino acids. V shed 4 bases, J shed 7 bases, and the junction held 6 bases outside the gene matches. This chain's CDR3 is CASSGTGPSEAFF. The DNA for the CDR3 is TGCGCCAGCAGCGGGACAGGTCCGAGTGAAGCTTTCTTT.